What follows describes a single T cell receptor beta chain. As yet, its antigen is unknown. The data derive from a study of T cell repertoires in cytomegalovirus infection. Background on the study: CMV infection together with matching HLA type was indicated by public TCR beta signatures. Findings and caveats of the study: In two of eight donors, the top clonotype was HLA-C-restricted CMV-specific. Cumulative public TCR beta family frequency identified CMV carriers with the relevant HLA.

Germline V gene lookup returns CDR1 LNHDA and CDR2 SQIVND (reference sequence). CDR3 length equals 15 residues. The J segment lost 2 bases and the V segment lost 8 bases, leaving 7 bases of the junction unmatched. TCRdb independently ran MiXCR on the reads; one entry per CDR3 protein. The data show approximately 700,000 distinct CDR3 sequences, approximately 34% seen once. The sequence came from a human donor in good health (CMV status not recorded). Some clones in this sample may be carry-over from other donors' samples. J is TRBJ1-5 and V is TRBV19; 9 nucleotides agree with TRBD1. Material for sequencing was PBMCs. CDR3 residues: CASGTGFGGNQPQHF. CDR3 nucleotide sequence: TGTGCCAGTGGGACAGGGTTTGGTGGCAATCAGCCCCAGCATTTT.